These T cell receptor beta chains were read from a single sample in a study of cytomegalovirus exposure and HLA in healthy donors. Here immunoSEQ multiplex PCR was the method, and the copy in TCRdb shows in-frame clones only, minus some. The sample holds some 150,000 clones, 72% seen once. The source material was PBMCs. These receptors were obtained from a man over 45 in good health and CMV-seropositive. Each CDR3 is given with its conserved first and last residue. The order of the fields is clone size, D gene, V gene, J gene, CDR3 DNA, CDR3 protein. The D gene is left open where the match is weak. Not all rows give a size; the values are once, few, many and, for expanded clones, a class.

-	-	TRBV7-9	TRBJ2-7	TGTGCCAGCAGCGCTAGCATGACTAATCCCTGGGAGCAGTGCTTC	CASSASMTNPWEQCF
-	-	TRBV29-1	TRBJ2-2	TGCAGCGCCTCCCCCGGCAGCGTGAGATGGACCGGGGAGCTGTTTTTT	CSASPGSVRWTGELFF
-	-	TRBV4-1	TRBJ1-6	TGCGCCAGCAGCCACCGGAGGTCACCCCTCCACTTT	CASSHRRSPLHF
-	-	TRBV11-2	TRBJ2-7	TGTGCCACCCAGGGGCGGGCGGACTCCTACGAGCAGTACTTC	CATQGRADSYEQYF
-	TRBD2	TRBV6-6	TRBJ2-2	TGTGCCAGCAGTTTCCTAGCGGGGCCCGGGGAGCTGTTTTTT	CASSFLAGPGELFF
-	-	TRBV27	TRBJ1-1	TGTGCCAGCAGACTTGACAGATTGAACACTGAAGCTTTCTTT	CASRLDRLNTEAFF
once	TRBD1	TRBV6-1	TRBJ2-7	TGTGCCGGGGCTCTAGGGGACAGGGGCAGGGACGAGCAGTACTTC	CAGALGDRGRDEQYF
-	TRBD1	TRBV5-1	TRBJ1-4	TGCGCCAGCAGCTCCAGACAGGGGGGTAGCGAAAAACTGTTTTTT	CASSSRQGGSEKLFF
-	TRBD2	TRBV5-6	TRBJ2-5	TGTGCCAGCAGCCTCACACTAACGACTAGCGGGGGCCCAGAGACCCAGTACTTC	CASSLTLTTSGGPETQYF
-	TRBD2	TRBV14	TRBJ2-1	TGTGCCAGCAGCCAAGATATAGGTGGGACTATCAATGAGCAGTTCTTC	CASSQDIGGTINEQFF
-	-	TRBV19	TRBJ2-7	TGTGCCAGTAGTATTCAGGGGTCCTACGAGCAGTACTTC	CASSIQGSYEQYF
-	TRBD1	TRBV19	TRBJ1-2	TGTGCCAGTAGTCGCACCTCCGGGACAGGGGACTATGGCTACACCTTC	CASSRTSGTGDYGYTF
-	-	TRBV5-5	TRBJ2-5	TGTGCCAGCAGCTTGGGTAGGGCGAGAGGGGAGACCCAGTACTTC	CASSLGRARGETQYF
-	TRBD1	TRBV4-1	TRBJ2-7	TGCGCCAGCAGCCAAGTCACCGGGACAGGGATCTACGAGCAGTACTTC	CASSQVTGTGIYEQYF
once	TRBD1	TRBV25-1	TRBJ2-5	TGTGCCAGCAGTCAAATGGGACAGGGGCAAGAGACCCAGTACTTC	CASSQMGQGQETQYF
-	TRBD1	TRBV10-3	TRBJ2-7	TGTGCCATCAGTGAGGGGACAGGTGGGGATTACGAGCAGTACTTC	CAISEGTGGDYEQYF
-	-	TRBV28	TRBJ1-1	TGTGCCAGCGGGTACAAGGCTAGGTCAGCTTTCTTT	CASGYKARSAFF
few	-	TRBV18	TRBJ2-2	TGTGCCAGCTCACCACGGATCCCCAGGGAGGCCACCGGGGAGCTGTTTTTT	CASSPRIPREATGELFF
-	-	TRBV28	TRBJ1-2	TGTGCCAGCGGGGCCGGAGGGGCTAACTATGGCTACACCTTC	CASGAGGANYGYTF
few	-	TRBV10-3	TRBJ2-2	TGTGCCATCGCTACAGCACCAAACACCGGGGAGCTGTTTTTT	CAIATAPNTGELFF
-	-	TRBV5-4	TRBJ2-5	TGTGCCAGCAAACTAGGGGAGACCCAGTACTTC	CASKLGETQYF
-	TRBD1	TRBV7-9	TRBJ1-2	TGTGCCAGCAGCCATGCGGACAGGGGGTTTAGTCCCCACACCTTC	CASSHADRGFSPHTF
-	TRBD1	TRBV23-1	TRBJ2-7	TGCGCCAGCAGCCGCGACAGGGGCACGAGGGGACCTCTTCCAGGGCCCCACCATGACGAGCAGTACTTC	CASSRDRGTRGPLPGPHHDEQYF
-	-	TRBV6-5	TRBJ1-5	TGTGCCAGCAGTGAGCGGTGGAGAGATCAGCCCCAGCATTTT	CASSERWRDQPQHF
-	-	TRBV6-5	TRBJ1-1	TGTGCCAGCAGTTACACAGACAGGTGGAACGCTGAAGCTTTCTTT	CASSYTDRWNAEAFF
-	-	TRBV15	TRBJ1-4	TGTGCCACCAGCAGAGGGGGAGAGGAGAGTGAAAAACTGTTTTTT	CATSRGGEESEKLFF
-	-	TRBV7-8	TRBJ1-1	TGTGCCAGCAGCTTAGCAAACTCTGGCACTGAAGCTTTCTTT	CASSLANSGTEAFF
-	-	TRBV2	TRBJ1-1	TGTGCCAGCAGGCCGAGCCCGAACACTGAAGCTTTCTTT	CASRPSPNTEAFF
-	-	TRBV7-2	TRBJ1-2	TGTGCCAGCAGCCATCAGGGAGGTGGCTACACCTTC	CASSHQGGGYTF
-	TRBD2	TRBV14	TRBJ2-1	TGTGCCAGCAGCCAAGATGCCGGGACTAGCTTTTTATACAATGAGCAGTTCTTC	CASSQDAGTSFLYNEQFF
few	-	TRBV7-5	TRBJ2-7	TGTGTCAGAAGCCCCCCCGGTCCCGGTGGAGCCGTCCCCCTCTTGGACGAGCAGTACTTC	CVRSPPGPGGAVPLLDEQYF
-	-	TRBV29-1	TRBJ2-1	TGCAGCGTCCGCAGGGACAATGAGCAGTTCTTC	CSVRRDNEQFF
once	TRBD2	TRBV20-1	TRBJ2-4	TGCAGTGCACGGGGGGGTTACTTC	CSARGGYF
-	-	TRBV5-8	TRBJ2-7	TGTGCCAGCAGCTATAGGCCGGGGGTTACTTTTTCGGTACAGGAGCAGTACTTC	CASSYRPGVTFSVQEQYF
few	TRBD2	TRBV10-2	TRBJ2-1	TGCGCCAGCAGTGAGACCGGGACTAACAATGAGCAGTTCTTC	CASSETGTNNEQFF
-	TRBD1	TRBV11-3	TRBJ1-5	TGTGCCAGCAGCTTAGCAGCGGCCGGGACAGACGGCAATCAGCCCCAGCATTTT	CASSLAAAGTDGNQPQHF
-	TRBD1	TRBV15	TRBJ1-2	TGTGCCACCAGCGTCCGGACAGGGAGCGGCTACACCTTC	CATSVRTGSGYTF
-	TRBD2	TRBV7-3	TRBJ2-7	TGTGCCAGCAGCCGTTCTAGCGGGAGCTACGAGCAGTACTTC	CASSRSSGSYEQYF
medium-sized	-	TRBV5-6	TRBJ1-1	TGTGCCAGCAGCGCCACGGGGGGGTTCACTGAAGCTTTCTTT	CASSATGGFTEAFF
-	TRBD1	TRBV5-8	TRBJ1-2	TGTGCCAGTTATCGACAGGGCCCCTTTGGCTACACCTTC	CASYRQGPFGYTF
-	TRBD2	TRBV4-2	TRBJ2-7	TGTGCCAGCAGCCCAGCGGCCTCGGGGGCTAGCGGGGACTACGAGCAGTACTTC	CASSPAASGASGDYEQYF
-	-	TRBV4-1	TRBJ2-5	TGCGCCAGCAGCCAGGAACAGACAGTTCTAGAGACCCAGTACTTC	CASSQEQTVLETQYF
-	-	TRBV29-1	TRBJ1-2	TGCAGCGCTCCTGAGGGTGTATATGGCTACACCTTC	CSAPEGVYGYTF
once	TRBD2	TRBV6-6	TRBJ2-1	TGTGCCAGCAGTTACAGGGGACTATACAATGAGCAGTTCTTC	CASSYRGLYNEQFF
-	TRBD2	TRBV7-2	TRBJ2-1	TGTGCCAGCAGCATCGGACTAGCGGGGGTTTACAATGAGCAGTTCTTC	CASSIGLAGVYNEQFF
-	-	TRBV4-3	TRBJ2-5	TGCGCCAGCAGCCCGGGGAGCCAAGAGACCCAGTACTTC	CASSPGSQETQYF
-	TRBD2	TRBV9	TRBJ2-1	TGTGCCAGCAGCGCCGCGGGGGGGGGCTACAATGAGCAGTTCTTC	CASSAAGGGYNEQFF
-	-	TRBV7-9	TRBJ1-2	TGTGCCAGCAGCTTAGCAGAGAGCTATGGCTACACCTTC	CASSLAESYGYTF
-	TRBD1	TRBV27	TRBJ1-2	TGTGCCAGCAGTCCCCGGGACAGATTTTTGAATGGCTACACCTTC	CASSPRDRFLNGYTF
once	TRBD1	TRBV4-1	TRBJ2-1	TGCGCCAGCAGCCCAGAGACAGGGCGGGTTAGCTCCTACAATGAGCAGTTCTTC	CASSPETGRVSSYNEQFF
-	TRBD2	TRBV5-1	TRBJ2-3	TGCGCCAGCAGCTTGGCGGCCTTTAGCGGGGCTGGAGATACGCAGTATTTT	CASSLAAFSGAGDTQYF
-	TRBD1	TRBV6-6	TRBJ1-1	TGTGCCAGCAGTCGGACAGGCATGAACACTGAAGCTTTCTTT	CASSRTGMNTEAFF
-	TRBD2	TRBV4-1	TRBJ2-3	TGCGCCAGCAGCCAAGACCGGGGCGGGGGTACAGATACGCAGTATTTT	CASSQDRGGGTDTQYF
-	-	TRBV5-1	TRBJ1-2	TGCGCCAGCAGCTTGAAGGGGGATGGCTACACCTTC	CASSLKGDGYTF
-	-	TRBV5-1	TRBJ2-7	TGCGCCAGCAGCTTCCCGGGTTCTTACGAGCAGTACTTC	CASSFPGSYEQYF
-	-	TRBV7-2	TRBJ2-2	TGTGCCAGCAGCTTCAAGCGGGCGGGCCCCGGGGAGCTGTTTTTT	CASSFKRAGPGELFF
-	-	TRBV5-4	TRBJ1-1	TGTGCCAGCAGCTACCGTCGACAGATACCGAACACTGAAGCTTTCTTT	CASSYRRQIPNTEAFF